This paragraph covers one T cell receptor (beta chain) sequence. The data were obtained in a study of blood T cell repertoires in COVID-19. From germline, CDR1 is MNHEY and CDR2 SMNVEV (reference sequence). V dropped 3 bases and J dropped 6 bases, with 12 bases sitting between them. CDR3 size: 14 residues. Generated by immunoSEQ multiplex PCR, the TCRdb table keeps only in-frame clones and is missing some. The sample carries 200,000 or so clones, approximately 79% recorded once. This chain connects TRBV27 to TRBJ1-5; D possibly corresponds to TRBD1 (5 bases). Sequencing was done on a sample of peripheral blood. This sequence originates from a human donor in a cohort sampled during active COVID-19. The CDR3 reads CASSFGGFGQPQHF. The CDR3 DNA follows: TGTGCCAGCAGTTTTGGGGGGTTCGGTCAGCCCCAGCATTTT.